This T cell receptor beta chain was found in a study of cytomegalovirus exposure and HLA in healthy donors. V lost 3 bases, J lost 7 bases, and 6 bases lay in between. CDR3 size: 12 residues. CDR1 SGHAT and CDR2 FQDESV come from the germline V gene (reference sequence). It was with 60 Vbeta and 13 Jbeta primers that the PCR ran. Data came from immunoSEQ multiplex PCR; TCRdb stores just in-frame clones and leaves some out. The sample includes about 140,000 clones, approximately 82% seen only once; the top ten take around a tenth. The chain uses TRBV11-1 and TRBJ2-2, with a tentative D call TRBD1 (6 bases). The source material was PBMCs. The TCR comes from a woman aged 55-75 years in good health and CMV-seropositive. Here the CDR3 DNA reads TGTGCCAGCAGCTTGACAGGCGGGGAGCTGTTTTTT. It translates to CASSLTGGELFF.